This TCR beta chain emerged from a study of T-cell memory formation after mild COVID-19. Whole-study context: TCR clusters were largely donor specific.

In the case of this clonotype: Its antigen is unidentified.

From 5'RACE with constant-segment primers came TCR alpha and TCR beta cDNA libraries that carried sample barcodes and UMIs. From the 5' RACE reads, TCRdb called clonotypes with MiXCR, one entry per CDR3 protein. The data show under 400,000 distinct CDR3 sequences, with around 28% seen just once and around an eighth held by the top ten. The study's findings and limits: Clones that contracted from day 15 to 85 had balanced CD4/CD8; later expanders were CD4+ biased.

CDR3 length: 13 amino acids. CDR1 and CDR2 (germline): MNHNS, SASEGT. With 2 bases removed from V and 5 bases from J, the gap between germline ends came to 10 bases. The sample was PBMCs or a T cell subset sorted from them (not recorded which). The chain combines TRBV6-1 with TRBJ2-7; weak D call: TRBD1 (5 bases). The sequence was collected from an adult woman who had mild COVID-19 (a few samples of this study predate the infection). Cell type and time point are not known. CDR3 sequence reads: CASSEMTVHEQYF. The CDR3 region has the DNA TGTGCCAGCAGTGAAATGACAGTCCACGAGCAGTACTTC.